These T cell receptor beta chains were read from a single sample in a study of CD8 T cells in ankylosing spondylitis. TCRdb ran MiXCR on the 5' RACE reads and lists one entry per CDR3 protein. The table has approximately 220,000 distinct CDR3 sequences, 10% to 13% seen once. Sequenced input: blood, either unsorted or a sorted T cell fraction (not recorded which). The receptors here all came from a male donor with ankylosing spondylitis or in good health (not recorded which). Each CDR3 is given with its conserved first and last residue. Each record gives: D gene, V gene, clone size, J gene, CDR3 protein, CDR3 DNA. D genes are given only for firm matches. Size tells how often a clone was seen (once, few, many) or the class of an expanded clone, and some rows leave it out.

D: -; V: TRBV28; size: many; J: TRBJ2-7; CDR3: CASSFVRSSYEQYF; DNA: TGTGCCAGCAGTTTCGTACGGAGCTCCTACGAGCAGTACTTC
D: -; V: TRBV5-1; size: many; J: TRBJ2-3; CDR3: CASSLVGERADTQYF; DNA: TGCGCCAGCAGCTTGGTAGGGGAAAGGGCAGATACGCAGTATTTT
D: TRBD1; V: TRBV25-1; size: -; J: TRBJ1-1; CDR3: CASRPGQGGKTTEAFF; DNA: TGTGCCAGCCGACCGGGACAGGGGGGGAAGACCACTGAAGCTTTCTTT
D: -; V: TRBV15; size: many; J: TRBJ2-3; CDR3: CATSSGQSTDTQYF; DNA: TGTGCCACCAGCAGCGGACAGAGCACAGATACGCAGTATTTT
D: TRBD1; V: TRBV6-6; size: -; J: TRBJ2-1; CDR3: CASIDPGQPGIF; DNA: TGTGCCAGCATTGACCCGGGACAGCCCGGGATCTTC
D: -; V: TRBV7-2; size: many; J: TRBJ2-2; CDR3: CASSLLNGAGELFF; DNA: TGTGCCAGCAGCCTCCTCAACGGCGCCGGGGAGCTGTTTTTT
D: -; V: TRBV7-3; size: many; J: TRBJ2-1; CDR3: CASSPDGFYNEQFF; DNA: TGTGCCAGCAGCCCTGACGGATTCTACAATGAGCAGTTCTTC
D: TRBD1; V: TRBV15; size: few; J: TRBJ1-2; CDR3: CATSSGGTGANYGYTF; DNA: TGTGCCACCAGCAGCGGAGGGACAGGGGCTAACTATGGCTACACCTTC
D: -; V: TRBV20-1; size: few; J: TRBJ2-3; CDR3: CSARPSGAERTDTQYF; DNA: TGCAGTGCTAGACCCTCGGGGGCGGAACGAACAGATACGCAGTATTTT
D: -; V: TRBV5-1; size: few; J: TRBJ1-1; CDR3: CASSFRQTENTEAFF; DNA: TGCGCCAGCAGCTTTAGACAGACTGAGAACACTGAAGCTTTCTTT
D: TRBD1; V: TRBV19; size: few; J: TRBJ1-5; CDR3: CASSRGQGTDQPQHF; DNA: TGTGCCAGTAGTAGGGGACAGGGTACGGATCAGCCCCAGCATTTT
D: TRBD1; V: TRBV29-1; size: -; J: TRBJ2-5; CDR3: CSVRGQGKETQYF; DNA: TGCAGCGTGCGCGGACAGGGAAAAGAGACCCAGTACTTC
D: -; V: TRBV28; size: -; J: TRBJ2-5; CDR3: CASSQVGQGEETQYF; DNA: TGTGCCAGCAGTCAAGTGGGTCAAGGGGAAGAGACCCAGTACTTC
D: -; V: TRBV5-1; size: many; J: TRBJ2-7; CDR3: CASSLSTGTVSYEQYF; DNA: TGCGCCAGCAGCTTGAGTACCGGGACGGTATCCTACGAGCAGTACTTC
D: -; V: TRBV15; size: -; J: TRBJ1-2; CDR3: CATSRAETSYTF; DNA: TGTGCCACCAGCAGAGCCGAGACAAGCTACACCTTC
D: TRBD1; V: TRBV6-1; size: many; J: TRBJ2-2; CDR3: CASRPPGQGAAGELFF; DNA: TGTGCCAGCAGGCCACCGGGACAGGGGGCCGCCGGGGAGCTGTTTTTT
D: -; V: TRBV7-9; size: few; J: TRBJ2-1; CDR3: CASSSSVGNEQFF; DNA: TGTGCCAGCAGCTCCTCGGTTGGCAATGAGCAGTTCTTC
D: -; V: TRBV11-2; size: few; J: TRBJ1-1; CDR3: CASKLAGLAEAFF; DNA: TGTGCCAGCAAATTAGCGGGGCTGGCTGAAGCTTTCTTT
D: -; V: TRBV5-1; size: many; J: TRBJ2-2; CDR3: CASKRRQENTGELFF; DNA: TGCGCCAGCAAGCGCAGGCAGGAGAACACCGGGGAGCTGTTTTTT
D: -; V: TRBV7-9; size: few; J: TRBJ1-1; CDR3: CASSLYNPNTEAFF; DNA: TGTGCCAGCAGCTTATACAACCCGAACACTGAAGCTTTCTTT
D: TRBD1; V: TRBV20-1; size: many; J: TRBJ1-6; CDR3: CSARGFSGGSLAGSYNSPLHF; DNA: TGCAGTGCTCGCGGATTCTCAGGGGGTTCCCTAGCGGGGTCCTATAATTCACCCCTCCACTTT
D: -; V: TRBV5-1; size: many; J: TRBJ1-1; CDR3: CASSWGDNAEAFF; DNA: TGCGCCAGCAGCTGGGGGGATAACGCTGAAGCTTTCTTT
D: -; V: TRBV7-8; size: few; J: TRBJ1-2; CDR3: CASSPVTEGYGYTF; DNA: TGTGCCAGCAGCCCCGTGACAGAGGGCTATGGCTACACCTTC
D: TRBD1; V: TRBV5-1; size: many; J: TRBJ2-2; CDR3: CASTWTGDTGELFF; DNA: TGCGCCAGCACTTGGACAGGGGACACCGGGGAGCTGTTTTTT
D: TRBD1; V: TRBV5-7; size: many; J: TRBJ2-1; CDR3: CASSPRHRGTGYYNEQFF; DNA: TGTGCCAGCAGCCCAAGACACCGGGGGACAGGGTACTACAATGAGCAGTTCTTC
D: -; V: TRBV5-1; size: many; J: TRBJ2-3; CDR3: CASSLAYLTDTQYF; DNA: TGCGCCAGCAGCTTGGCGTATCTCACAGATACGCAGTATTTT
D: -; V: TRBV7-2; size: few; J: TRBJ2-5; CDR3: CASSLRREQETQYF; DNA: TGTGCCAGCAGCTTACGCCGGGAGCAAGAGACCCAGTACTTC
D: TRBD2; V: TRBV12-3/TRBV12-4; size: many; J: TRBJ2-1; CDR3: CASARTGGDNEQFF; DNA: TGTGCCAGCGCAAGGACGGGGGGGGACAATGAGCAGTTCTTC
D: -; V: TRBV7-6; size: many; J: TRBJ2-2; CDR3: CASSLSGTGELFF; DNA: TGTGCCAGCAGCTTATCGGGCACCGGGGAGCTGTTTTTT
D: -; V: TRBV28; size: -; J: TRBJ2-1; CDR3: CASSFIRGEQFF; DNA: TGTGCCAGCAGTTTCATCCGGGGTGAGCAGTTCTTC
D: -; V: TRBV5-6; size: many; J: TRBJ2-3; CDR3: CASSYATDTQYF; DNA: TGTGCCAGCAGCTACGCGACAGATACGCAGTATTTT
D: -; V: TRBV7-8; size: many; J: TRBJ2-5; CDR3: CASSLAGAPETQYF; DNA: TGTGCCAGCAGTCTTGCTGGGGCCCCGGAGACCCAGTACTTC
D: -; V: TRBV5-1; size: once; J: TRBJ1-3; CDR3: CASSWNREGGNTIYF; DNA: TGCGCCAGCAGCTGGAACCGGGAGGGAGGAAACACCATATATTTT
D: -; V: TRBV7-2; size: many; J: TRBJ2-1; CDR3: CASSPPGAYNEQFF; DNA: TGTGCCAGCAGCCCTCCTGGGGCCTACAATGAGCAGTTCTTC
D: TRBD2; V: TRBV3-1; size: -; J: TRBJ2-2; CDR3: CASSQLAGGELFF; DNA: TGTGCCAGCAGCCAACTAGCGGGCGGGGAGCTGTTTTTT
D: -; V: TRBV12-3/TRBV12-4; size: many; J: TRBJ1-2; CDR3: CASSLGRVRVYGYTF; DNA: TGTGCCAGCAGTTTAGGTAGGGTTAGGGTCTATGGCTACACCTTC
D: TRBD1; V: TRBV6-1; size: many; J: TRBJ1-1; CDR3: CASSRDPRTGTEAFF; DNA: TGTGCCAGCAGCCGAGACCCGAGGACAGGCACTGAAGCTTTCTTT
D: TRBD2; V: TRBV28; size: few; J: TRBJ2-4; CDR3: CASSSSSGGKNIQYF; DNA: TGTGCCAGCAGTTCCTCTAGCGGGGGGAAAAACATTCAGTACTTC
D: -; V: TRBV20-1; size: many; J: TRBJ2-2; CDR3: CSARGRSDTGELFF; DNA: TGCAGTGCTAGAGGGAGGAGCGACACCGGGGAGCTGTTTTTT
D: -; V: TRBV7-8; size: many; J: TRBJ1-1; CDR3: CASSVRTNTEAFF; DNA: TGTGCCAGCAGCGTAAGGACTAACACTGAAGCTTTCTTT
D: -; V: TRBV11-2; size: many; J: TRBJ2-5; CDR3: CASSPGTRGQETQYF; DNA: TGTGCCAGCAGCCCAGGGACTCGCGGTCAAGAGACCCAGTACTTC
D: -; V: TRBV4-2; size: few; J: TRBJ1-2; CDR3: CASTSGTDGYTF; DNA: TGTGCCAGCACTTCCGGGACGGATGGCTACACCTTC